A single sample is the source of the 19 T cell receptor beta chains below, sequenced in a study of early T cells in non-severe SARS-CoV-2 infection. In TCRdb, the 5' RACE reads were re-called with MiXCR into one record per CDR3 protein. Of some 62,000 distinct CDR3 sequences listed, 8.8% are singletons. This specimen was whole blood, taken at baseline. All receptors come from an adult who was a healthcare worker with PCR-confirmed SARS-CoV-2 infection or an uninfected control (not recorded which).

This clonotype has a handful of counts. The CDR3: CASRGQGSTDTQYF. CDR3 nucleotides: TGCGCCAGCAGGGGACAGGGAAGCACAGATACGCAGTATTTT. The chain is built from TRBV5-1 and TRBJ2-3, with TRBD1 identical over 9 bases. This CDR3 contains 14 residues. V lost 5 bases to trimming and J lost 0 bases; unmatched junction nucleotides: 1. The germline V gene has CDR1 SGHRS and CDR2 YFSETQ.

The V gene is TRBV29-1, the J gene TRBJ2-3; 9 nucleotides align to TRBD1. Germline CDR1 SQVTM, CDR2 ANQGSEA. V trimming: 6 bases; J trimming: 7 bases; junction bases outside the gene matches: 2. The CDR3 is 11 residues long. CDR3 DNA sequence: TGCAGCGTCGACAGGGGGAATACGCAGTATTTT. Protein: CSVDRGNTQYF.

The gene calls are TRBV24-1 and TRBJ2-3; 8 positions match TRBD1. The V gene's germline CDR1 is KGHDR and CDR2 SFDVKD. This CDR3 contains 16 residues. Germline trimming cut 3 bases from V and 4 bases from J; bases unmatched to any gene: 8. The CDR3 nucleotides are TGTGCCACCAGTGATCGGACAGGGAAGGTTGCAGATACGCAGTATTTT. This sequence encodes CATSDRTGKVADTQYF.

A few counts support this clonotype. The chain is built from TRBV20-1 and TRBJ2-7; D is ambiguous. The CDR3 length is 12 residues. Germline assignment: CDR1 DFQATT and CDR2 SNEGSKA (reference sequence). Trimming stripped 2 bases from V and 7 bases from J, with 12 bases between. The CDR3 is CSARFLDGEQYF. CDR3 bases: TGCAGTGCTAGATTCCTGGACGGGGAGCAGTACTTC.

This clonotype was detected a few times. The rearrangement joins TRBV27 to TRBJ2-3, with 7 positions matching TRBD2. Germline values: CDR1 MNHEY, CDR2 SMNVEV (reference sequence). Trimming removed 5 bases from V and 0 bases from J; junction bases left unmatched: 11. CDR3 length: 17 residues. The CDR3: CASSRISIAGSTDTQYF. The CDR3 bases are TGTGCCAGCAGTCGGATATCCATAGCGGGTAGCACAGATACGCAGTATTTT.

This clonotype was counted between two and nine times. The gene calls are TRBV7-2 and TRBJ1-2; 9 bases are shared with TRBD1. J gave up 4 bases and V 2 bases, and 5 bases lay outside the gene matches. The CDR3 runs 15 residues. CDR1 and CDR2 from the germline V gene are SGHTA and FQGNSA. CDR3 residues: CASSLSGQGLYGYTF. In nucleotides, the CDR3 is TGTGCCAGCAGCTTATCGGGACAGGGCCTCTATGGCTACACCTTC.

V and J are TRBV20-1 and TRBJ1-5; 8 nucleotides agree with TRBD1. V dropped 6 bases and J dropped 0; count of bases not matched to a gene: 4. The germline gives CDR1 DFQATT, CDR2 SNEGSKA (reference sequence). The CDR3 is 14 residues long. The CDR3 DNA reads TGCAGTGCCCTCGGGACAGGTAGCAATCAGCCCCAGCATTTT. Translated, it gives CSALGTGSNQPQHF.

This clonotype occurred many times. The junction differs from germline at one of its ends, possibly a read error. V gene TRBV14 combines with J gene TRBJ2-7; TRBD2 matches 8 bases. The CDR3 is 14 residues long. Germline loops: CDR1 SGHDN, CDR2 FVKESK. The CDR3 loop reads CASSQGSTSGRPHF. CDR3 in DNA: TGTGCCAGCAGCCAAGGGTCAACTAGCGGCAGACCCCACTTC.

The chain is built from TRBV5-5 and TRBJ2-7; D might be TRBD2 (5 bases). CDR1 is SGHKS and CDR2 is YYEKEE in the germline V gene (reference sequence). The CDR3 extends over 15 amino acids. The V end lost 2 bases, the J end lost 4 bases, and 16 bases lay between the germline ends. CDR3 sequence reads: CASSFGLQTLYEQYF. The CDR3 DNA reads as TGTGCCAGCAGCTTCGGACTTCAGACCCTTTACGAGCAGTACTTC.

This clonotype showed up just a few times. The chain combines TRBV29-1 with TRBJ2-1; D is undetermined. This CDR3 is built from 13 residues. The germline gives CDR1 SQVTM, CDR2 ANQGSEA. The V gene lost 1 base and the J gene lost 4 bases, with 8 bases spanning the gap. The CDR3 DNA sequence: TGCAGCGTTGAAGGTTCAGATTACAATGAGCAGTTCTTC. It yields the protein CSVEGSDYNEQFF.

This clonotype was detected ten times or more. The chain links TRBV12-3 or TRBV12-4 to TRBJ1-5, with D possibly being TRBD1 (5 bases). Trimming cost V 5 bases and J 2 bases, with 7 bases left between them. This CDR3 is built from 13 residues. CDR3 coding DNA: TGTGCCAGCAGTCGGGACGGCAATCAGCCCCAGCATTTT. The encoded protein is CASSRDGNQPQHF.

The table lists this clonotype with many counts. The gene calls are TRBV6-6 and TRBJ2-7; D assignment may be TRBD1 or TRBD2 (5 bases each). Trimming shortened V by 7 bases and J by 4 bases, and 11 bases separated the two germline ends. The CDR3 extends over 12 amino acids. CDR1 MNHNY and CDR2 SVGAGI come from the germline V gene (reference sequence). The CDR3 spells CASKAEGYEQYF. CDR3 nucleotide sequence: TGTGCCAGCAAGGCTGAGGGGTACGAGCAGTACTTC.

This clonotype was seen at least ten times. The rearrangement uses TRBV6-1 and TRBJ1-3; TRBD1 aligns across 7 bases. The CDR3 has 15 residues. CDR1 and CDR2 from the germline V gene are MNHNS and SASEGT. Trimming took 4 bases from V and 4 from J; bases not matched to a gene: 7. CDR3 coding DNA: TGTGCCAGCAGTGTCGACAGGGTATCCGGAAACACCATATATTTT. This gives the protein CASSVDRVSGNTIYF.

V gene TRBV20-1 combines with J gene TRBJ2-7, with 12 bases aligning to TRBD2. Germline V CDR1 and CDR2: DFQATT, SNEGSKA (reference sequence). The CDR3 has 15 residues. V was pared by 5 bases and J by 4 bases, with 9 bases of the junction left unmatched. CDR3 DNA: TGCAGTGCTGTCAGGGCTAGCGGGAGGGGGTACGAGCAGTACTTC. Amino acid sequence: CSAVRASGRGYEQYF.

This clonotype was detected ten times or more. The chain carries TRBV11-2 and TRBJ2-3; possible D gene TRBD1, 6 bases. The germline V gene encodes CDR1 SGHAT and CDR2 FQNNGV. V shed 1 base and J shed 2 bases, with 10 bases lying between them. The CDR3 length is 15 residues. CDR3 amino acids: CASSLAAGATDTQYF. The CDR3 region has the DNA TGTGCCAGCAGCTTAGCGGCAGGGGCCACAGATACGCAGTATTTT.

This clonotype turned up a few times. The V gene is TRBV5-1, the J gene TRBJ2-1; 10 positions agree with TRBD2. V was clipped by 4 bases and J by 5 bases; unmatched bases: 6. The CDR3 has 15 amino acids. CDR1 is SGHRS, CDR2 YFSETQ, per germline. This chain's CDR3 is CASSLGTSENNEQFF. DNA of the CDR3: TGCGCCAGCAGCCTCGGGACTAGCGAGAACAATGAGCAGTTCTTC.

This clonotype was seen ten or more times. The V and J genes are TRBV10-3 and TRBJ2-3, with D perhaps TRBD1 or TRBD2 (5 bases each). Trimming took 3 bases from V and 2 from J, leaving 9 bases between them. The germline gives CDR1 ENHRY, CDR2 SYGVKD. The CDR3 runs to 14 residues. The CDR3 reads CAISDGTLTDTQYF. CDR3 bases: TGTGCCATCAGTGACGGGACCCTCACAGATACGCAGTATTTT.

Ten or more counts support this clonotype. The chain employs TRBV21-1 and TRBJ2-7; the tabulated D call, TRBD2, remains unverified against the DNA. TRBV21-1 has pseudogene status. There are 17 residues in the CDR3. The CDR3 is CASSKVSETSGIYEQYF. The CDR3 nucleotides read TGTGCCAGCAGCAAAGTTAGTGAGACTAGCGGGATCTACGAGCAGTACTTC.

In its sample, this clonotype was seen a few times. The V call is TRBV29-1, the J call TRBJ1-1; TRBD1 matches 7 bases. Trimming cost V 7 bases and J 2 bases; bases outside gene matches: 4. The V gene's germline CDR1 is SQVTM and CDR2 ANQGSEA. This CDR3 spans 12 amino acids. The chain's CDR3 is CSAGGVNTEAFF. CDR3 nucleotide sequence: TGCAGCGCAGGGGGAGTTAACACTGAAGCTTTCTTT. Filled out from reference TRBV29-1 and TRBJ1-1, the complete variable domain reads SAVISQKPSRDICQRGTSLTIQCQVDSQVTMMFWYRQQPGQSLTLIATANQGSEATYESGFVIDKFPISRPNLTFSTLTVSNMSPEDSSIYLCSAGGVNTEAFFGQGTRLTVV.